The 3 T cell receptor beta chains reported below all come from one sample, sequenced in a study of cytomegalovirus exposure and HLA in healthy donors. Use of 60 Vbeta and 13 Jbeta primers characterized the PCR. The assay was immunoSEQ multiplex PCR, and TCRdb's table has in-frame clones only and misses some. This table holds approximately 69,000 clones, 66% found once. The specimen was PBMCs. The receptors originated from a middle-aged man in good health and CMV-seropositive.

With regard to this clone: In the same sample, other DNA sequences code for this CDR3. The chain links TRBV30 to TRBJ2-7; D uncertain. Germline V gene data show CDR1 as GTSNPN and CDR2 as SVGIG (reference sequence). The length of the CDR3 is 12 residues. Trimming left V 0 bases short and J 3 bases short, with 6 bases between. The CDR3 nucleotides are TGTGCCTGGAGTGTAGGCGGCTACGAGCAGTACTTC. Encoded protein: CAWSVGGYEQYF.

The chain employs TRBV7-2 and TRBJ1-6; 7 nucleotides agree with TRBD1. CDR3 length: 14 residues. After removal of 5 bases from V and 4 bases from J, the junction contained 2 bases not matched to a gene. Germline CDR1 reads SGHTA; CDR2 reads FQGNSA. The CDR3 DNA follows: TGTGCCAGCAGCCTGGACAGGTATAATTCACCCCTCCACTTT. Protein: CASSLDRYNSPLHF.

The table lists this clone with a few counts. This chain links TRBV5-6 with TRBJ2-5, with 9 bases that match TRBD1. The CDR3 runs 13 residues. Per the germline V gene, CDR1 is SGHDT and CDR2 is YYEEEE. After removal of 4 bases from V and 3 bases from J, the junction contained 1 base not matched to a gene. The CDR3 here is CASSGQGKETQYF. The CDR3 DNA follows: TGTGCCAGCAGCGGACAGGGGAAAGAGACCCAGTACTTC.